This record looks at one T cell receptor beta chain sequence and its context. This sample stems from a study of blood T cell repertoires in COVID-19. At the level of the study: There were acute and convalescent COVID-19 samples, and they came from the United States, Italy and Spain. From T cells, B-cell-depleted T cells, or PBMCs came the material, which was cDNA or gDNA.

CDR1 SGHTA and CDR2 FQGNSA come from the germline V gene. This CDR3 is built from 13 residues. V was shortened by 4 bases and J by 1 base, with 8 bases between the two germline ends. Authors' processing steps: Nucleated cell number was recorded as an estimate derived from reference gene primer amplification. Libraries were prepared by immunoSEQ multiplex PCR; TCRdb keeps only in-frame clonotypes and omits some of them. From that table come the V and J calls and clone size; the DNA was used to work out D and trimming. The sample consists of tens of thousands of clones, around 72% of them appearing once.

The V call is TRBV7-2, the J call TRBJ2-7; D unclear. This clonotype was sampled from a boy aged 2 to 10 with active or convalescent COVID-19. The sample comprised peripheral blood. The CDR3 DNA is TGTGCCAGCAGCTACACAGCTTCCTACGAGCAGTACTTC. It codes for CASSYTASYEQYF.